This T cell receptor beta chain was documented in a study of T cell clusters in autoimmune cytopenias (dated by TCRdb to between 2019 and 2020). About the study as a whole: TRB sequencing reached a median depth of approximately 50,000 reads per sample and yielded a median of about 2,500 distinct TRB clonotypes per sample. Peripheral blood TRB and IGH repertoires were sequenced in autoimmune cytopenia patients at active disease and during treatment follow-up, alongside healthy, CLL and autoimmune hepatitis controls. The goal of the study was to find out whether patients with autoimmune cytopenia have a disease-specific immune repertoire signature that could be used as a blood-based biomarker.

Points the paper makes about the study in general: The TRB repertoire shifts, including less even repertoires in secondary cytopenia and CLL, mostly reflected lymphoma bias and not autoimmunity. GLIPH suggested that primary autoimmune cytopenia patients lacked physiological T cell clusters: 40 to 60 clusters were exclusive to healthy donors versus some 16 exclusive to patients. The cluster-lack signature was not seen for secondary cytopenia versus CLL, apparently masked by the dominant lymphoma-associated repertoire. Healthy donors showed around 3.1-fold more exclusive TRB clusters than active autoimmune hepatitis patients, consistent with an autoimmunity-wide signature. The T cell clusters were only ever defined in silico, so experimental validation of their functional role was still needed.

The CDR1 and CDR2 encoded by the germline V gene are SGHAT and FQNNGV. The CDR3 numbers 15 residues from cysteine through phenylalanine. Only the protein is available. This clonotype is medium-sized (0.01 to 0.1%) as judged by frequency; no count is noted. Its antigen remains unidentified. For each sample, TRB amplification used 250 to 300 ng of peripheral blood genomic DNA, equal to around 39,000 genome equivalents. TRB rearrangements were amplified by multiplex PCR following a touch-down protocol, with the TRB-A and TRB-B primer pools mixed in one tube. Illumina adapters and sample indices were attached to the amplicons through two consecutive PCR reactions using Phusion HS II polymerase. After gel purification with the NucleoSpin Gel and PCR Clean-up kit, the amplicons were quantified by Qubit and checked for quality on an Agilent 2100 Bioanalyzer. Sequencing of the libraries was done on an Illumina MiSeq with 600-cycle, single-indexed, paired-end runs. Under the source paper's analysis protocol: TRB reads were aligned and assembled with MiXCR version 2.1.12 using the default MiXCR reference library. Each unique CDR3 nucleotide sequence defined a clone, and only productive sequences with at least two reads were analysed. To assess repertoire diversity, an R script computed alpha-parameterized diversity profiles (alpha 0 to 5), which included the Shannon (alpha 1) and Simpson (alpha 2) indices. The tcR package was used to compute combinatorial TRB VJ usage, and cohorts were compared on this usage by principal component analysis with ade4. Using GLIPH, TCRbeta CDR3s were clustered on pairs of cohorts matched for age and read depth, and a Wilcoxon test was used to compare cluster frequencies. After TCRdb reprocessed the reads, each CDR3 protein sequence was kept as one row, without DNA. The V and J calls here are based on TCRdb, not the publication. The sample has about 3,200 distinct CDR3 sequences on record. The ten most abundant clones make up about 3.3% of the sample.

This sequence uses TRBV11-2 and TRBJ2-1; the D call of TRBD2 rests on TCRdb alone, since no DNA is present to check it. This clonotype was sampled from a human donor with an autoimmune cytopenia or autoimmune hepatitis (not recorded which). The sample consisted of peripheral blood. The CDR3 reads CASRNLAGEGNEQFF. Here the CDR3 is joined to the reference TRBV11-2 and TRBJ2-1 genes, and the full variable domain is: EAGVAQSPRYKIIEKRQSVAFWCNPISGHATLYWYQQILGQGPKLLIQFQNNGVVDDSQLPKDRFSAERLKGVDSTLKIQPAKLEDSAVYLCASRNLAGEGNEQFFGPGTRLTVL.